This paragraph reports one T cell receptor (beta chain). Its antigen is still unknown. No base quality values were provided; no much bigger clone lies one nucleotide off. Dithiothreitol, EDTA incubations and collagenase D digestion were used to isolate intraepithelial and lamina propria lymphocytes from graft specimens. Serial intestinal graft biopsy specimens collected up to 600 days after transplant underwent bulk TCR-beta sequencing. The data were taken from a study of graft-versus-host responses after intestinal transplantation (dated by TCRdb to the early 2020s). General notes on the study: The transplants that recipients got were multivisceral, liver-intestinal, or isolated intestinal. All recipients received anti-thymocyte globulin induction followed by maintenance tacrolimus and steroids for roughly 3 years. Graft-versus-host and host-versus-graft alloreactive T cell clones were tracked in the graft, circulation and bone marrow after intestinal transplantation using bulk TCR-beta CDR3 sequencing. To identify alloreactive clones, pre-transplant mixed lymphocyte reaction products were sequenced and then compared with unstimulated pre-transplant donor and recipient T cells. Of the approximately 25 intestinal transplant recipients enrolled in the cohort, one of whom was a retransplant, 3 patients without pretransplant specimens were excluded. Donor T cell macrochimerism was defined as a peak of at least 4% donor T cells among recipient peripheral blood mononuclear cells. Samples from three later patients were sequenced in-house on an Illumina MiSeq with MiXCR processing rather than by the commercial service. Findings and caveats that apply to the study as a whole: Conclusions were limited by the relatively low number and heterogeneity of intestinal transplant patients. Early after transplant, peak levels of circulating GvH clones were found to be associated with declines in HvG clones. GvH clones were found in recipient bone marrow, and some of the GvH clones appeared earlier in ileal mucosa or blood, which is consistent with an intestinal mucosal origin. In the allografts of patients with donor T cell macrochimerism, GvH to HvG T cell clonal ratios were high.

Library method: the immunoSEQ multiplex PCR assay. For most patients, high-throughput TCR-beta CDR3 sequencing of genomic DNA was performed by Adaptive Biotechnologies. Under the source paper's analysis protocol: TCR sequencing data were retrieved from Adaptive's ImmunoSEQ software for 18 patients, whereas a few other patients were processed with MiXCR and VDJtools. Because the origin of CDR3 nucleotide sequences shared between donor and recipient could not be assigned, those sequences were removed. To be classed as alloreactive, a clone needed at least 2-fold expansion over unstimulated cells and a minimum CFSE-low frequency of 0.002% (template counts) or 0.001% (read counts). Clones were considered mappable if detected in sequenced pre-transplant spleen, lymph node, or MLR CFSE-low populations of the donor or recipient. Cumulative frequency of alloreactive clones was calculated as a percentage of all sequences weighted by copy number. TCRdb carries this immuneACCESS record with in-frame sequences only. Its versions omit some clonotypes, under half of them owing to an unresolved V gene in the studies checked, with the rest unexplained. That table is the source of V, J and clone size, and D and trimming were worked out from the DNA. The table for this sample lists approximately 5,000 clones; approximately 85% of them were counted only once. Of the sample, approximately 11% falls within the top ten clones.

Based on the germline V gene, the CDR1 and CDR2 sequences are SGHVS and FNYEAQ. The CDR3 sequence holds 17 residues, the cysteine and phenylalanine included. The retained sequence is limited to the CDR3, 51 bases, with the frame set at the first base. Relative to germline, V is 1 base shorter and J is 0 bases shorter, with 12 bases between their ends. The sample in question was ileum tissue, obtained 156 days after intestinal transplant. The receptor was isolated from a human patient who received an intestinal transplant, so some T cells may come from the graft donor. Here the chain combines TRBV7-6 and TRBJ1-4; TRBD1 is a weak D gene call, 5 bases matching. The CDR3 has the sequence CASSLEGRLATNEKLFF. The bases read TGTGCCAGCAGCTTAGAGGGGAGATTGGCAACTAATGAAAAACTGTTTTTT.